The next 7 T cell receptor beta chains were all read from a single sample in a study of blood T cell repertoires in COVID-19 (dated by TCRdb to about 2020). Libraries were built with the immunoSEQ multiplex PCR assay. TCRdb limited this immuneACCESS table to in-frame rearrangements with V and J called. A share of clones is missing; checked studies link under half to unresolved V genes, and the rest is unexplained. The sample table contains approximately 100,000 clones; only one count was recorded for about 85% of them. Together, the top ten hold approximately 3.1% of the sample. The sequenced sample consisted of peripheral blood. The receptors were sampled from a man aged 45-65 years in a cohort sampled during active COVID-19.

This clone was detected a few times. In DNA form, the CDR3 reads TGTGCCAGCAGCTTAGAAGGGACTAGCTGGGTCACCGGGGAGCTGTTTTTT. Its protein product is CASSLEGTSWVTGELFF. This chain uses TRBV11-2 with TRBJ2-2; TRBD2 matches at 9 bases. Losses at the gene ends were 0 bases for V and 4 bases for J; bases not matched to a gene: 6. The CDR3 runs to 17 residues. Germline loops: CDR1 SGHAT, CDR2 FQNNGV.

This clone was detected a few times. This chain links TRBV23-1 with TRBJ1-5; perhaps TRBD1 as D (6 bases). TRBV23-1 is an open reading frame, and its role is uncertain. The CDR3 extends over 18 amino acids. V was clipped by 0 bases and J by 1 base, with 16 bases between them. DNA for the CDR3: TGCGCCAGCAGTCAATCGCCACAGGGAAGAAGCAGCAATCAGCCCCAGCATTTT. Its translation: CASSQSPQGRSSNQPQHF.

The genes are TRBV5-6 and TRBJ2-3, with D unclear. With 2 bases removed from V and 2 bases from J, the gap between germline ends came to 6 bases. Looked up from germline, CDR1 is SGHDT and CDR2 is YYEEEE. CDR3 length: 13 amino acids. CDR3 residues: CASSFDSTDTQYF. CDR3 DNA sequence: TGTGCCAGCAGCTTTGACTCCACAGATACGCAGTATTTT. Full variable domain (missing parts from reference TRBV5-6 and TRBJ2-3): DAGVTQSPTHLIKTRGQQVTLRCSPKSGHDTVSWYQQALGQGPQFIFQYYEEEERQRGNFPDRFSGHQFPNYSSELNVNALLLGDSALYLCASSFDSTDTQYFGPGTRLTVL.

The J gene is TRBJ2-5, the V gene TRBV29-1; weak D call: TRBD1 (6 bases). From germline, CDR1 is SQVTM and CDR2 ANQGSEA. This CDR3 contains 12 residues. V was pared by 5 bases and J by 3 bases, with 10 bases between. CDR3: CSVREGEETQYF. CDR3 nucleotides: TGCAGCGTTCGAGAGGGGGAAGAGACCCAGTACTTC.

The CDR3 protein is CASSEGSQSSYEQYV. The CDR3 DNA reads TGTGCCAGCAGTGAGGGCTCGCAGAGCTCCTACGAGCAGTACGTC. The chain has TRBV2 and TRBJ2-7; D call uncertain. Germline loops: CDR1 SNHLY, CDR2 FYNNEI. This CDR3 region has 15 residues. The V and J ends lost 3 bases and 0 bases respectively, with 12 bases between them.

This clone was detected only a few times. This chain uses TRBV6-5 with TRBJ2-2; no clear D gene. This CDR3 is built from 14 residues. CDR1 and CDR2 from the germline V gene are MNHEY and SVGAGI. The ends were cut back, 8 bases at V and 1 base at J, with 11 bases in the middle. The CDR3 DNA reads as TGTGCCAGCCTCAAGATACTGAACACCGGGGAGCTGTTTTTT. It codes for CASLKILNTGELFF.

In this sample, this clone turned up a few times. This chain joins TRBV9 and TRBJ2-2, with D possibly matching TRBD1 (5 bases). Germline loops: CDR1 SGDLS, CDR2 YYNGEE. Trimming shortened V by 4 bases and J by 0 bases, and 10 bases separated the two germline ends. The CDR3 extends over 15 amino acids. The CDR3 here is CASSWGRTNTGELFF. In DNA form, the CDR3 reads TGTGCCAGCAGCTGGGGCAGAACGAACACCGGGGAGCTGTTTTTT.